This TCR beta chain was captured in a study of blood T cell repertoires in COVID-19. Generated by immunoSEQ multiplex PCR, the TCRdb table keeps only in-frame clones and is missing some. There are 100,000 or so clones in the sample; roughly four fifths occur only once, and approximately 15% lies in the top ten. This CDR3 is built from 12 residues. With 3 bases removed from V and 5 bases from J, the gap between germline ends came to 9 bases. Germline V lookup: CDR1 GTSNPN, CDR2 SVGIG (reference sequence). The V gene is TRBV30, the J gene TRBJ2-3, with D maybe TRBD2 (5 bases). This clonotype originated in a woman of 80 years or more with acute or convalescent COVID-19. The sequenced material came from peripheral blood. The CDR3, as DNA: TGTGCCTGGAGGGGGAGTAGAGATACGCAGTATTTT. Translating it yields CAWRGSRDTQYF. The full variable domain, completed using reference TRBV30 and TRBJ2-3, is SQTIHQWPATLVQPVGSPLSLECTVEGTSNPNLYWYRQAAGRGLQLLFYSVGIGQISSEVPQNLSASRPQDRQFILSSKKLLLSDSGFYLCAWRGSRDTQYFGPGTRLTVL.